This passage covers 4 T cell receptor beta chains from one sample sequenced in a study of blood T cell repertoires in COVID-19. This table comes from immunoSEQ multiplex PCR, and its TCRdb copy is limited to in-frame clones, with some not included. Seen here are over 250,000 clones, under 90% observed once, and the top ten hold 1.5% to 2%. Sequenced input: PBMCs or T cells enriched from blood (not recorded which). The receptors come from a woman in her fifties or sixties who had recovered from COVID-19.

This clone was seen a single time. The J gene is TRBJ2-1, the V gene TRBV19, with D maybe TRBD1 (6 bases). Trimming took off 5 bases at V and 15 bases at J, with 14 bases between the two ends. The germline CDR1 and CDR2 sequences are LNHDA and SQIVND (reference sequence). This CDR3 comprises 11 residues. CDR3 sequence: CASSEGVTSFF. The CDR3 DNA is TGTGCCAGTAGTGAGGGGGTCACATCGTTCTTC.

The V and J genes are TRBV7-3 and TRBJ2-3, with 10 bases identical to TRBD2. The ends lost 5 bases at V and 4 bases at J; junction bases unmatched: 6. The CDR3 has 15 amino acids. CDR1 is SGHTA and CDR2 is FQGTGA in the germline V gene. CDR3 sequence: CASSRAGGIPDTQYF. DNA for the CDR3: TGTGCCAGCAGCCGAGCGGGAGGGATCCCAGATACGCAGTATTTT.

V usage is TRBV28 and J usage is TRBJ1-2, with D possibly being TRBD1 (5 bases). The V gene lost 5 bases and the J gene lost 5 bases, with 15 bases spanning the gap. The germline V gene has CDR1 MDHEN and CDR2 SYDVKM. CDR3 length: 14 residues. The chain's CDR3 is CASSADSLVYGYTF. CDR3 coding DNA: TGTGCCAGCAGTGCCGACAGCCTGGTTTATGGCTACACCTTC.

The J gene is TRBJ2-1, the V gene TRBV7-8; D is possibly TRBD1 (6 bases). The CDR3 runs 14 residues. V was shortened by 3 bases and J by 10 bases, with 16 bases between the two germline ends. Germline assignment: CDR1 SGHVS and CDR2 FQNEAQ. CDR3 nucleotide sequence: TGTGCCAGCAGCTTCACAGCAGGGGAAGGGGAGCAGTTCTTC. The encoded protein is CASSFTAGEGEQFF.